The clone carrying this T cell receptor beta chain has a single count. This sample is part of a study of blood T cell repertoires in COVID-19. Study in general: Collection of acute and convalescent COVID-19 samples took place in the United States, Italy and Spain. PBMCs, B-cell-depleted T cells, or T cells were the source of the cDNA or gDNA that made up the material.

The CDR3 extends over 18 amino acids. V lost 4 bases and J lost 5, with 24 bases in between. CDR1 and CDR2 from the germline V gene are SGHRS and YFSETQ. In the study's own analysis: Using reference gene primer amplification, nucleated cell counts were estimated. Some clones are missing from TCRdb's copy, which holds only in-frame ones; the method was immunoSEQ multiplex PCR. D and trimming were read from the DNA, whereas the V and J calls and clone size are those reported in that table. The data hold about 140,000 clones, with 65% to 85% observed a single time. This TCR was sampled from a woman aged 55-69 years with acute or convalescent COVID-19. The rearrangement uses TRBV5-1 and TRBJ1-4; D is perhaps TRBD1 (5 bases). Sequenced sample: peripheral blood. The CDR3: CASSRLGVLPGSNEKLFF. DNA of the CDR3: TGCGCCAGCAGCCGATTAGGAGTTCTTCCAGGGTCGAATGAAAAACTGTTTTTT.